The sequence of this TCR beta chain was determined in a study of T-cell reconstitution after alpha-beta-depleted transplantation in children. The CDR3 extends over 12 amino acids. With 6 bases removed from V and 4 bases from J, the gap between germline ends came to 9 bases. This clonotype has ten or more counts. Its antigen is unknown. Broader study findings: Hyperexpanded clones declined; after one year, newly produced T cells mostly supplied diversity. Surviving recipient T cells and intrathymic progenitors accounted for some patients' high TCRbeta diversity at day 60. Alpha-beta T cells about two months after transplant reportedly derived from several hundred expanded graft clones.

During its preparation, the TCRbeta library received unique molecular identifiers. From the PCR reads, TCRdb called clonotypes with MiXCR, one entry per CDR3 protein. The profile shows around 670,000 distinct CDR3 sequences, approximately 14% of them singletons. The chain recombines TRBV12-3 or TRBV12-4 with TRBJ1-2, with D possibly TRBD1 on 6 matching bases. The receptor was derived from a girl aged 2 to 9 with congenital amegakaryocytic thrombocytopenia, due to receive a stem cell transplant. The sequencing here drew on PBMCs, taken before TCRalphabeta/CD19-depleted stem cell transplant. The DNA for the CDR3 is TGTGCCAGCAGCACAGGGTTCTATGGCTACACCTTC. Translated: CASSTGFYGYTF.